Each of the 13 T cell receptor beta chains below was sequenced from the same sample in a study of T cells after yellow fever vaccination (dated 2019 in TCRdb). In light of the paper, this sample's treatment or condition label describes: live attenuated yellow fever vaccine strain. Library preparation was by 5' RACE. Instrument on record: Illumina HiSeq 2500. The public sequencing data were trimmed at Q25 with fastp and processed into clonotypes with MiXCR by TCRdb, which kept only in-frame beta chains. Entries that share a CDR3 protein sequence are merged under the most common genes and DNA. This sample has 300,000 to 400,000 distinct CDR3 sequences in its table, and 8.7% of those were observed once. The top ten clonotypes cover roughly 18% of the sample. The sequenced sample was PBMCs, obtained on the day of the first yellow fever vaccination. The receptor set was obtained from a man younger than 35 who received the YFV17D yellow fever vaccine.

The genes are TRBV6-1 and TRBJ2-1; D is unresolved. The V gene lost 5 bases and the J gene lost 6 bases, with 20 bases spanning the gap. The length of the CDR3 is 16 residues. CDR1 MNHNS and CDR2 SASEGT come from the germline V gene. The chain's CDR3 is CASSPRSVWDSNEQFF. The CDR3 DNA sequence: TGTGCCAGCAGTCCCCGGTCCGTTTGGGATAGCAATGAGCAGTTCTTC.

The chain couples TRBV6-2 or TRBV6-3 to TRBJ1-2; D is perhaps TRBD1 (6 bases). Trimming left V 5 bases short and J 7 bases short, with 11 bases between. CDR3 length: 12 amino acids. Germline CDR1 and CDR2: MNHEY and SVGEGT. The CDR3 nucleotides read TGTGCCAGCAGTCCAGGGGAGGCTGGCTACACCTTC. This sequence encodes CASSPGEAGYTF.

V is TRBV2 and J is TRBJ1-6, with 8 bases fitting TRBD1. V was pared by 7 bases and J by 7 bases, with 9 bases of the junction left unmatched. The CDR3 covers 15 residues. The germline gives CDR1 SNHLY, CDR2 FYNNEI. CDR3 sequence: CASIERTGWNSPLHF. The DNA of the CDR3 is TGTGCCAGCATTGAGCGGACAGGGTGGAATTCACCCCTCCACTTT.

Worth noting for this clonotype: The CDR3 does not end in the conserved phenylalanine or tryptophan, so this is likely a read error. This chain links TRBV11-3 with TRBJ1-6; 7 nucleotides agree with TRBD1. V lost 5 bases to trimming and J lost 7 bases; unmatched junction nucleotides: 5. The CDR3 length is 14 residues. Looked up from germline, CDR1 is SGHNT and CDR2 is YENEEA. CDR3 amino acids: CASSGGQQNSPLHS. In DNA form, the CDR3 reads TGTGCCAGCAGCGGGGGACAGCAAAATTCACCCCTCCACTCT.

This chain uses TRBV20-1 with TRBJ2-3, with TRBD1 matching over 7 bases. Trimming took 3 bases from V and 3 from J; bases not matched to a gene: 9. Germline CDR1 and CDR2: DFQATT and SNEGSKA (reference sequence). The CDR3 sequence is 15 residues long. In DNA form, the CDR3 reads TGCAGTGCTAGTAGGGGGCCGACAGTTACAGATACGCAGTATTTT. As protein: CSASRGPTVTDTQYF.

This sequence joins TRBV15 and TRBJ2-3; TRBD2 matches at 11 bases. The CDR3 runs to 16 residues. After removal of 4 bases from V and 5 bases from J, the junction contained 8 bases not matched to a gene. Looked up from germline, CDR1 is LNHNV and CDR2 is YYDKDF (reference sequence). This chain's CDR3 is CATSTRLAGPQDTQYF. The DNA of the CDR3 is TGTGCCACCAGCACCAGACTAGCGGGGCCCCAAGATACGCAGTATTTT. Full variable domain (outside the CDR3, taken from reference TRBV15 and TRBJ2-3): DAMVIQNPRYQVTQFGKPVTLSCSQTLNHNVMYWYQQKSSQAPKLLFHYYDKDFNNEADTPDNFQSRRPNTSFCFLDIRSPGLGDTAMYLCATSTRLAGPQDTQYFGPGTRLTVL.

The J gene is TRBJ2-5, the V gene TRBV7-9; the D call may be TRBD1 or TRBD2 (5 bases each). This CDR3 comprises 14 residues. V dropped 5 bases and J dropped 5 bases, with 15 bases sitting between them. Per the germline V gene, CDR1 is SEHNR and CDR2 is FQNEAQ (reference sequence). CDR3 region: CASSPLGVWETQYF. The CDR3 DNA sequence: TGTGCCAGCAGCCCTTTGGGGGTCTGGGAGACCCAGTACTTC.

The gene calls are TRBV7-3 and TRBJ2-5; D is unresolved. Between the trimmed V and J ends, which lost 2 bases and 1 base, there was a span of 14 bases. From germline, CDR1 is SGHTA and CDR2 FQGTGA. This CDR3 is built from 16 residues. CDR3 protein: CASSLLQRPLQETQYF. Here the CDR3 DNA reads TGTGCCAGCAGCTTATTACAAAGGCCGCTCCAAGAGACCCAGTACTTC. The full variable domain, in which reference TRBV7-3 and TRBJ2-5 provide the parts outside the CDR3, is GAGVSQTPSNKVTEKGKYVELRCDPISGHTALYWYRQSLGQGPEFLIYFQGTGAADDSGLPNDRFFAVRPEGSVSTLKIQRTERGDSAVYLCASSLLQRPLQETQYFGPGTRLLVL.

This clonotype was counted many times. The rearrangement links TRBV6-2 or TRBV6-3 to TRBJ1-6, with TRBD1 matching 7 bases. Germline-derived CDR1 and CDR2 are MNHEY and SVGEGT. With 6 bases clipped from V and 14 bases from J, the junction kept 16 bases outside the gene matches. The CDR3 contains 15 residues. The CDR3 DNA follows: TGTGCCAGCAGACAACGGACAGGACCCGAGGGGACCCTCCACTTT. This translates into CASRQRTGPEGTLHF.

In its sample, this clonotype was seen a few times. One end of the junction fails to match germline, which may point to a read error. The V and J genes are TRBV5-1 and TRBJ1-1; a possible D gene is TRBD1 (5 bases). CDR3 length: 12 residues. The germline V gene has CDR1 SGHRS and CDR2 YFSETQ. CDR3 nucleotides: TGCGCCAGCAGTTTGGAGAGGGGACCAGCTTTCTTT. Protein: CASSLERGPAFF.

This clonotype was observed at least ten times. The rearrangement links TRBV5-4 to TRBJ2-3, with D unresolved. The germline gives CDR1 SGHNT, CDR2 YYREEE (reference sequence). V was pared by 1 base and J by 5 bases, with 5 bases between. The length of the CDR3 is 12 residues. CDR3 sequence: CASSLFVDTQYF. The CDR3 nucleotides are TGTGCCAGCAGCTTGTTTGTAGATACGCAGTATTTT.

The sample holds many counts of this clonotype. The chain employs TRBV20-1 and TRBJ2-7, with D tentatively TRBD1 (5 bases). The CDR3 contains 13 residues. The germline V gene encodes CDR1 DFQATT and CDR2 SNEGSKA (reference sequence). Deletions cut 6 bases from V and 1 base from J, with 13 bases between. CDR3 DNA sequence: TGCAGTGCGTGGCGGCAGGGATCCTACGAGCAGTACTTC. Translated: CSAWRQGSYEQYF.

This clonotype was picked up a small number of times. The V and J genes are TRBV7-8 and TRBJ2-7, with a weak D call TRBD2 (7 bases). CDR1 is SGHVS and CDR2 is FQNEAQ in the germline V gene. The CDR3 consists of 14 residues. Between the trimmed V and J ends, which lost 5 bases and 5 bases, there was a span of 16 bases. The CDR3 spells CASSPGEGGHEQYF. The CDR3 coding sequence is TGTGCCAGCAGCCCCGGTGAGGGGGGGCACGAGCAGTACTTC. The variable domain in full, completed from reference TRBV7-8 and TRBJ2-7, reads GAGVSQSPRYKVAKRGQDVALRCDPISGHVSLFWYQQALGQGPEFLTYFQNEAQLDKSGLPSDRFFAERPEGSVSTLKIQRTQQEDSAVYLCASSPGEGGHEQYFGPGTRLTVT.